The clone carrying this T cell receptor (beta chain) was seen only a few times. What it binds is not known. The PBMCs had their origin in around 10 ml of fresh peripheral blood. Amplified TCR beta CDR3 regions came from RNA transcripts. With the HTBI primer set, the TCR CDR3 went through a first round of RT-PCR. Using its own MiXCR run on the multiplex PCR reads, TCRdb lists one record per CDR3 protein. Here the sample spans approximately 620,000 distinct CDR3 sequences, roughly 16% being singletons. The data originate from a study of T cells in Graves' hyperthyroidism and ophthalmopathy. Study-level results: Appearing also in blood were most of the thyroid clonotypes expanded above 0.001. Before onset, by a median of around 6.4 months, the model predicted ophthalmopathy.

Material for sequencing was blood. This sequence was found in a woman aged 40 to 50 with Graves' ophthalmopathy.

For the CDR3, the DNA is TGTGCCAGCAGTGACGGGGAGGAACCTGGAAACACCATATATTTT. Its protein product is CASSDGEEPGNTIYF. The rearrangement joins TRBV6-1 to TRBJ1-3; no clear D gene. V dropped 3 bases and J dropped 2 bases, with 11 bases sitting between them. The CDR3 runs 15 residues. The germline gives CDR1 MNHNS, CDR2 SASEGT.